The 19 T cell receptor beta chains presented below share a single source sample, sequenced in a study of T cell changes during pregnancy in multiple sclerosis. Some clones are missing from TCRdb's copy, which holds only in-frame ones; the method was immunoSEQ multiplex PCR. The repertoire includes tens of thousands of clones, 93% of them detected once, and about 2.5% sits in the top ten. The sequences come from peripheral blood, collected in the second trimester of pregnancy. These receptors were collected from a female donor with multiple sclerosis, enrolled in a pregnancy study.

There are a few counts of this clone. The chain is built from TRBV6-4 and TRBJ1-5, with D perhaps matching TRBD1 (6 bases). Germline assignment: CDR1 MRHNA and CDR2 SNTAGT. This CDR3 is built from 14 residues. V was trimmed by 3 bases and J by 3 bases, leaving 9 bases between them. CDR3 sequence reads: CASSEDSDNQPQHF. The CDR3 nucleotides are TGTGCCAGCAGTGAGGACAGCGACAATCAGCCCCAGCATTTT.

The rearrangement links TRBV2 to TRBJ1-2; 9 bases agree with TRBD1. The ends lost 3 bases at V and 8 bases at J; junction bases unmatched: 10. The CDR3 has 15 amino acids. Germline V gene sequence: CDR1 SNHLY, CDR2 FYNNEI. The CDR3 DNA follows: TGTGCCAGCAGTGAGACGGGACAGGGAATTCGGGGCTACACCTTC. The encoded protein is CASSETGQGIRGYTF. The whole variable domain, remainder taken from reference TRBV2 and TRBJ1-2, is EPEVTQTPSHQVTQMGQEVILRCVPISNHLYFYWYRQILGQKVEFLVSFYNNEISEKSEIFDDQFSVERPDGSNFTLKIRSTKLEDSAMYFCASSETGQGIRGYTFGSGTRLTVV.

The chain uses TRBV6-5 and TRBJ1-2; 9 bases map to TRBD1. CDR1 MNHEY and CDR2 SVGAGI come from the germline V gene. The CDR3 consists of 16 residues. Trimming removed 3 bases from V and 8 bases from J; junction bases left unmatched: 13. The CDR3 region is CASSYTRGTGHQGYTF. CDR3 nucleotides: TGTGCCAGCAGTTATACACGAGGGACAGGGCATCAGGGCTACACCTTC.

The chain joins TRBV6-5 to TRBJ2-7, with a weak D call TRBD1 (6 bases). The CDR3 runs to 15 residues. Germline CDR1 MNHEY, CDR2 SVGAGI. V lost 2 bases to trimming and J lost 1 base, with 12 bases between them. The CDR3 DNA reads TGTGCCAGCAGTTACGTTGGGGGCGCTTCCTACGAGCAGTACTTC. Translating it yields CASSYVGGASYEQYF.

The CDR3: CASSLSMGQGTDTQYF. Here the CDR3 DNA reads TGTGCCAGCAGTTTATCGATGGGGCAGGGGACAGATACGCAGTATTTT. The chain couples TRBV27 to TRBJ2-3, with a possible D match to TRBD1 (6 bases). Trimming took 0 bases from V and 3 from J, leaving 13 bases between them. Germline values: CDR1 MNHEY, CDR2 SMNVEV (reference sequence). CDR3 length: 16 amino acids.

The V call is TRBV19, the J call TRBJ1-1, with D uncertain. Trimming took off 5 bases at V and 0 bases at J, with 7 bases between the two ends. The CDR3 has 13 residues. Germline V gives CDR1 LNHDA, CDR2 SQIVND (reference sequence). This CDR3 is CASSPQMNTEAFF. CDR3 sequence (DNA): TGTGCCAGTAGTCCCCAGATGAACACTGAAGCTTTCTTT.

V is TRBV7-2 and J is TRBJ1-1, with D perhaps matching TRBD1 (6 bases). Trimming took off 5 bases at V and 10 bases at J, with 14 bases between the two ends. This CDR3 has 12 residues. Germline V gene sequence: CDR1 SGHTA, CDR2 FQGNSA. CDR3 bases: TGTGCCAGCAGCAAACAGGGATTGGGAGCTTTCTTT. It yields the protein CASSKQGLGAFF.

The chain has TRBV19 and TRBJ1-5; 7 bases agree with TRBD1. The CDR3 totals 17 residues. Trimming at V came to 4 bases and at J to 0 bases, leaving 9 bases not matched to a gene. Germline CDR1 LNHDA, CDR2 SQIVND (reference sequence). This CDR3 is CASSTAQGIYSNQPQHF. The CDR3 DNA follows: TGTGCCAGTAGTACCGCACAGGGGATATATAGCAATCAGCCCCAGCATTTT.

This clone was observed once. V and J are TRBV4-1 and TRBJ2-5, with D possibly matching TRBD1 (6 bases). V was trimmed by 0 bases and J by 4 bases, leaving 12 bases between them. The CDR3 is made up of 15 amino acids. Germline assignment: CDR1 MGHRA and CDR2 YSYEKL. The CDR3 protein is CASSQDRQGLETQYF. The CDR3 nucleotides read TGCGCCAGCAGCCAAGATAGGCAGGGGTTAGAGACCCAGTACTTC.

The chain uses TRBV7-2 and TRBJ2-3, with TRBD2 matching 7 bases. CDR1 and CDR2 (germline): SGHTA, FQGNSA. The V and J ends lost 5 bases and 8 bases, in that order; junction bases with no gene match: 7. The CDR3 has 13 amino acids. The DNA of the CDR3 is TGTGCCAGCAGCCTCGGGACTACGGGTACGCAGTATTTT. Protein sequence: CASSLGTTGTQYF.

The chain is built from TRBV9 and TRBJ2-1, with 7 positions matching TRBD1. Germline V gene lookup returns CDR1 SGDLS and CDR2 YYNGEE. The CDR3 has 15 residues. The junction had 2 bases not matched to a gene; V was cut back by 0 bases and J by 2 bases. As DNA, the CDR3 is TGTGCCAGCAGCGTAGAGGGGGCTACCTACAATGAGCAGTTCTTC. Its protein is CASSVEGATYNEQFF.

The rearrangement uses TRBV5-3 and TRBJ1-2; D is ambiguous. TRBV5-3 is flagged as an ORF with uncertain function. V was pared by 1 base and J by 8 bases, with 12 bases between. The CDR3 loop spans 13 amino acids. CDR3 sequence (DNA): TGTGCCAGAAGCTTGCCGGGGTCTCGGGGCTACACCTTC. Its translation is CARSLPGSRGYTF.

The rearrangement joins TRBV5-1 to TRBJ2-5; D might be TRBD1 (6 bases). The CDR3 spans 13 residues. Germline CDR1 reads SGHRS; CDR2 reads YFSETQ. V lost 6 bases and J 3 bases, leaving 12 bases between the germline ends. CDR3 sequence reads: CASKRNREETQYF. Here the CDR3 DNA reads TGCGCCAGCAAACGAAACAGGGAAGAGACCCAGTACTTC.

The chain joins TRBV14 to TRBJ1-2; D is undetermined. The CDR3 has 15 residues. The V and J ends lost 1 base and 2 bases respectively, with 11 bases between them. Germline V gene data show CDR1 as SGHDN and CDR2 as FVKESK. CDR3 in amino acids: CASSQGKGGNYGYTF. The CDR3 DNA follows: TGTGCCAGCAGCCAAGGGAAGGGAGGGAACTATGGCTACACCTTC.

This clone was counted a single time. The V and J genes are TRBV7-2 and TRBJ2-7; 7 nucleotides agree with TRBD2. Losses at the gene ends were 5 bases for V and 2 bases for J; bases not matched to a gene: 6. The CDR3 consists of 14 residues. The germline V gene has CDR1 SGHTA and CDR2 FQGNSA. The CDR3 spells CASSEIAGTYEQYF. The CDR3 coding sequence is TGTGCCAGCAGCGAAATAGCGGGTACCTACGAGCAGTACTTC.

The V and J genes are TRBV11-2 and TRBJ2-1; D might be TRBD2 (5 bases). V lost 5 bases and J lost 8, with 16 bases in between. The CDR3 runs 14 residues. Germline V gene data show CDR1 as SGHAT and CDR2 as FQNNGV. This CDR3 is CASSPTAGGDEQFF. CDR3 in DNA: TGTGCCAGCAGCCCGACGGCGGGTGGTGATGAGCAGTTCTTC.

The gene calls are TRBV4-1 and TRBJ1-2; maybe TRBD1 (5 bases). The CDR3 consists of 15 residues. The germline gives CDR1 MGHRA, CDR2 YSYEKL. V dropped 4 bases and J dropped 0 bases, with 12 bases sitting between them. The chain's CDR3 is CASSPSGTPNYGYTF. The CDR3, as DNA: TGCGCCAGCAGCCCGAGCGGGACTCCTAACTATGGCTACACCTTC.

CDR3 in amino acids: CASSAQGGPYGYTF. DNA for the CDR3: TGTGCCAGCAGCGCACAGGGAGGGCCTTATGGCTACACCTTC. V is TRBV9 and J is TRBJ1-2, with D possibly matching TRBD1 (6 bases). The V end was cut by 3 bases, the J end by 5 bases, with 14 bases between. Germline V gene sequence: CDR1 SGDLS, CDR2 YYNGEE. The CDR3 runs to 14 residues.

The CDR3: CATAEGGEKLFF. CDR3 bases: TGTGCCACCGCCGAGGGCGGTGAAAAACTGTTTTTT. The V and J genes are TRBV15 and TRBJ1-4; no definite D call. V shed 8 bases and J shed 7 bases, with 11 bases lying between them. The CDR3 is 12 residues long. CDR1 and CDR2 from the germline V gene are LNHNV and YYDKDF (reference sequence).